This TCR beta chain originates from a study of identical twins. Germline loops: CDR1 SGHVS, CDR2 FNYEAQ. V dropped 5 bases and J dropped 4; count of bases not matched to a gene: 16. This CDR3 contains 20 residues. This clonotype was seen more than once but under ten times. TCRdb passed the 5' RACE reads through MiXCR, listing each CDR3 protein once. The sample lists hundreds of thousands of distinct CDR3 sequences; 18% were seen once. The data were also submitted as part of a second study, on T cells expressing NK-cell markers. As reported in that work: The authors sequenced eight donors, of whom seven were HCMV-seropositive and one was seronegative.

The clonotype comes from a woman younger than 35 in good health. The specimen was PBMCs. V usage is TRBV7-6 and J usage is TRBJ2-3, with 15 bases that match TRBD2. The CDR3 loop is CASSPTWTSGGAWDADTQYF. In DNA, the CDR3 is TGTGCCAGCAGCCCTACTTGGACTAGCGGGGGGGCCTGGGACGCAGATACGCAGTATTTT.